A single sample gave rise to the 9 T cell receptor beta chains below, sequenced in a study of T cell responses to AZD1222 COVID-19 vaccine. Produced via immunoSEQ multiplex PCR; TCRdb's table is partial and in-frame only. The sample shows about 210,000 clones, roughly 92% of them seen only once. The starting material was peripheral blood, obtained on day 0 of AZD1222 vaccination. Receptor source: an adult in good health.

V gene TRBV3-1 (or the pseudogene TRBV3-2) combines with J gene TRBJ2-1; D may be TRBD2 (5 bases). Trimming took off 0 bases at V and 8 bases at J, with 11 bases between the two ends. CDR3 length: 14 amino acids. CDR1 is LGHDT and CDR2 is YNNKEL in the germline V gene (reference sequence). CDR3 in amino acids: CASSQDGGFDEQFF. CDR3 coding DNA: TGTGCCAGCAGCCAAGATGGAGGTTTTGATGAGCAGTTCTTC.

V and J are TRBV4-1 and TRBJ1-5; D ambiguous. This CDR3 contains 17 residues. V lost 0 bases and J lost 0, with 12 bases in between. Germline V gene lookup returns CDR1 MGHRA and CDR2 YSYEKL. CDR3 in DNA: TGCGCCAGCAGCCAAGATCTTGAGGATAGTAGCAATCAGCCCCAGCATTTT. The encoded protein is CASSQDLEDSSNQPQHF.

The chain recombines TRBV3-1 (or the pseudogene TRBV3-2) with TRBJ1-4, with 11 bases matching TRBD1. The CDR3 has 14 amino acids. V was clipped by 4 bases and J by 6 bases; unmatched bases: 1. Looked up from germline, CDR1 is LGHDT and CDR2 is YNNKEL (reference sequence). The CDR3 loop is CASSPGQGDEKLFF. The CDR3 DNA reads as TGTGCCAGCAGCCCGGGACAGGGGGATGAAAAACTGTTTTTT.

CDR3 nucleotide sequence: TGTGCCAGCAGCCAAGACGACAGGGGAAATTCACCCCTCCACTTT. Encoded protein: CASSQDDRGNSPLHF. This chain joins TRBV4-2 and TRBJ1-6, with 8 positions matching TRBD1. In germline, CDR1 is LGHNA, CDR2 YNFKEQ. Losses at the gene ends were 0 bases for V and 7 bases for J; bases not matched to a gene: 2. This CDR3 spans 15 amino acids.

The chain is built from TRBV19 and TRBJ1-5, with D perhaps matching TRBD1 (5 bases). This CDR3 is built from 16 residues. The germline V gene encodes CDR1 LNHDA and CDR2 SQIVND (reference sequence). V was trimmed by 1 base and J by 1 base, leaving 11 bases between them. The CDR3 region is CASSIVPGPSNQPQHF. In DNA, the CDR3 is TGTGCCAGTAGTATAGTCCCGGGACCGAGCAATCAGCCCCAGCATTTT.

V gene TRBV6-2 or TRBV6-3 combines with J gene TRBJ1-1, with 8 nucleotides matching TRBD1. The CDR3 has 16 amino acids. CDR1 is MNHEY and CDR2 is SVGEGT in the germline V gene. Trimming removed 2 bases from V and 4 bases from J; junction bases left unmatched: 9. The CDR3 loop reads CASSYPQGAWSTEAFF. CDR3 coding DNA: TGTGCCAGCAGTTACCCCCAGGGGGCTTGGAGCACTGAAGCTTTCTTT.

The chain joins TRBV3-1 (or the pseudogene TRBV3-2) to TRBJ1-2, with D possibly being TRBD1 (6 bases). Looked up from germline, CDR1 is LGHDT and CDR2 is YNNKEL (reference sequence). With 2 bases removed from V and 0 bases from J, the gap between germline ends came to 10 bases. There are 15 residues in the CDR3. CDR3 amino acids: CASSQSRGTNYGYTF. CDR3 nucleotide sequence: TGTGCCAGCAGCCAAAGTAGGGGGACTAACTATGGCTACACCTTC.

The sample holds one count of this clone. This chain uses TRBV18 with TRBJ1-1; a weak D match, TRBD1 (5 bases). The germline gives CDR1 KGHSH, CDR2 LQKENI. V lost 5 bases and J 6 bases, leaving 10 bases between the germline ends. CDR3 size: 12 residues. The DNA for the CDR3 is TGTGCCAGCTCAGGGGGAGGCTCTGAAGCTTTCTTT. Its translation is CASSGGGSEAFF.

V usage is TRBV6-5 and J usage is TRBJ1-2; a weak D match, TRBD1 (5 bases). V dropped 6 bases and J dropped 4 bases, with 15 bases sitting between them. Germline V gene lookup returns CDR1 MNHEY and CDR2 SVGAGI. This CDR3 is built from 14 residues. Written as DNA, the CDR3 is TGTGCCAGCAGGGGGCCCAAAACGAGCTATGGCTACACCTTC. Translation gives CASRGPKTSYGYTF.